This TCR beta chain comes out of a study of T cell repertoires in cytomegalovirus infection. TCRdb re-called the reads with MiXCR, one entry per CDR3 protein. The sample carries hundreds of thousands of distinct CDR3 sequences, about 42% recorded once. The table lists this clonotype with a few counts. No antigen is known for it. Source: cultured PBMCs, taken from culture after CMV antigen stimulation. This TCR derives from a human donor in good health (CMV status not recorded). Some clones in this sample may be carry-over from other donors' samples.

CDR3 coding DNA: TGTGCCACCAGCAATGCGCGGGCTGGGGCCAACGTCCTGACTTTC. Amino acids: CATSNARAGANVLTF. The V and J genes are TRBV15 and TRBJ2-6, with D tentatively TRBD2 (5 bases). Germline V gene sequence: CDR1 LNHNV, CDR2 YYDKDF (reference sequence). V was clipped by 4 bases and J by 2 bases, with 9 bases between them. The CDR3 has 15 residues.